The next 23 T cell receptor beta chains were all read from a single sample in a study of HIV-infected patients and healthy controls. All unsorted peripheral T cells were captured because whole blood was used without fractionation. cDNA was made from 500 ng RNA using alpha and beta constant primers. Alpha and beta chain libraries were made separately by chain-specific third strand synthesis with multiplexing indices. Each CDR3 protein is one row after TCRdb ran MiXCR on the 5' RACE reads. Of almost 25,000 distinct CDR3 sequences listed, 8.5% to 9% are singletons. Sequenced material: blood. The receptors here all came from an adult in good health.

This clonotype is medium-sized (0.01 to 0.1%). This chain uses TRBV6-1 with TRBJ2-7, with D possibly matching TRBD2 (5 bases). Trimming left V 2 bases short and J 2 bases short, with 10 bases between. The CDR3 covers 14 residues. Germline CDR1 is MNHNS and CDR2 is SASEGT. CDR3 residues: CASSEPGLPYEQYF. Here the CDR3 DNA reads TGTGCCAGCAGTGAACCGGGGTTACCCTACGAGCAGTACTTC.

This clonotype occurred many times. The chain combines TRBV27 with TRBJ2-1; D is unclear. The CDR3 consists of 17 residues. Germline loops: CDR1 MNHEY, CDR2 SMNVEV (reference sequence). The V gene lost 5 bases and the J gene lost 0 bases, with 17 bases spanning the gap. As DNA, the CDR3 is TGTGCCAGCAGTCCTAGTTTAACCTCCCGCTCCTACAATGAGCAGTTCTTC. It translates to CASSPSLTSRSYNEQFF.

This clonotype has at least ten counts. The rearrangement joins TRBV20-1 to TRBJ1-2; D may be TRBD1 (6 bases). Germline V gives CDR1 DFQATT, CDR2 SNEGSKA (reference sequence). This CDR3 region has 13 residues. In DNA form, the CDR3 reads TGCATCATCAAGGTGGGGGCAAGTGATGGCTACACCTTC. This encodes CIIKVGASDGYTF.

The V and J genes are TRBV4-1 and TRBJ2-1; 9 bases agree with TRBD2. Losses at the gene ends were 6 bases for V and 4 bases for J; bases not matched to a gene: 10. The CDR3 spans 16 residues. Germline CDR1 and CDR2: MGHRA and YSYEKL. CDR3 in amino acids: CASSQEASGVYNEQFF. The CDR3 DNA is TGCGCCAGCAGTCAGGAGGCTAGCGGGGTGTACAATGAGCAGTTCTTC.

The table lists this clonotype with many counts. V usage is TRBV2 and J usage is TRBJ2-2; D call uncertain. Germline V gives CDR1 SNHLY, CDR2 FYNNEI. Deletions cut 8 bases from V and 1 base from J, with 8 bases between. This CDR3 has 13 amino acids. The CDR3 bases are TGTGCCAGCCTAATCATGAACACCGGGGAGCTGTTTTTT. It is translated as CASLIMNTGELFF. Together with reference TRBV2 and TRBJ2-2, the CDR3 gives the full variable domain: EPEVTQTPSHQVTQMGQEVILRCVPISNHLYFYWYRQILGQKVEFLVSFYNNEISEKSEIFDDQFSVERPDGSNFTLKIRSTKLEDSAMYFCASLIMNTGELFFGEGSRLTVL.

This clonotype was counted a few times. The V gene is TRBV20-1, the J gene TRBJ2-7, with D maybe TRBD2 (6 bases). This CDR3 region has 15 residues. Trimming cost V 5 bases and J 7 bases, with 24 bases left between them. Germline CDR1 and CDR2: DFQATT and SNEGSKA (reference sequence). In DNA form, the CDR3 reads TGCAGTGCTTATGCGGCGGGGCGCGGTAAGGATGAGCAGTACTTC. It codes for CSAYAAGRGKDEQYF.

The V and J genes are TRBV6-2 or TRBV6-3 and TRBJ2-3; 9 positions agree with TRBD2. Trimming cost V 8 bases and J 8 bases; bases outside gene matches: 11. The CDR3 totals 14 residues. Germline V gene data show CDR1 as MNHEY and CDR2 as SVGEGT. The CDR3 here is CASGVAGGPATQYF. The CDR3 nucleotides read TGTGCCAGCGGGGTTGCGGGGGGGCCGGCTACGCAGTATTTT.

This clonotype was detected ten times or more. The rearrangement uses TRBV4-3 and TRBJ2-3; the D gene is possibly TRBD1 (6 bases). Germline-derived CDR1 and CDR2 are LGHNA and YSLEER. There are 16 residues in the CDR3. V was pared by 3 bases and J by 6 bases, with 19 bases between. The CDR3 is CASSHGGSTQGDTQYF. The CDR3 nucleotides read TGCGCCAGCAGCCACGGCGGGTCCACTCAGGGGGATACGCAGTATTTT.

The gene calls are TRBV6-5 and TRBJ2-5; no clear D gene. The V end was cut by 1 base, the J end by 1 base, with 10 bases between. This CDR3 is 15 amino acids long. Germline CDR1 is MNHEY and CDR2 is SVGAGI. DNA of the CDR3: TGTGCCAGCAGTTACTTTTGGTCGGGCCAAGAGACCCAGTACTTC. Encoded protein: CASSYFWSGQETQYF.

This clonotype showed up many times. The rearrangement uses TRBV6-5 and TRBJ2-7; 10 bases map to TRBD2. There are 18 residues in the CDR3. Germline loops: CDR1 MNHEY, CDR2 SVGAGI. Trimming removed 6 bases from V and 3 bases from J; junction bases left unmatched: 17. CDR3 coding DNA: TGTGCCAGCAGCTCTACGGGCCCTTTTAGCGGGGGGAGCTACGAGCAGTACTTC. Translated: CASSSTGPFSGGSYEQYF.

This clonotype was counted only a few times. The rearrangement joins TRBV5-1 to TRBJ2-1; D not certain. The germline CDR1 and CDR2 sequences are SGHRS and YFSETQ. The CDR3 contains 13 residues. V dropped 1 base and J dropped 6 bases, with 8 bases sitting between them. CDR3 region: CASSLSSVNEQFF. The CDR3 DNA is TGCGCCAGCAGCTTGTCTTCGGTCAATGAGCAGTTCTTC.

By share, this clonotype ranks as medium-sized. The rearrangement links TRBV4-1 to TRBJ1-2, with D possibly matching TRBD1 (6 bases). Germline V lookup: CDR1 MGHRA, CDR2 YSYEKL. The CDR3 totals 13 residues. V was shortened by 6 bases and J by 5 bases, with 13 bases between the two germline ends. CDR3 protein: CASSQRQDYGYTF. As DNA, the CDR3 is TGCGCCAGCAGTCAACGACAGGATTATGGCTACACCTTC.

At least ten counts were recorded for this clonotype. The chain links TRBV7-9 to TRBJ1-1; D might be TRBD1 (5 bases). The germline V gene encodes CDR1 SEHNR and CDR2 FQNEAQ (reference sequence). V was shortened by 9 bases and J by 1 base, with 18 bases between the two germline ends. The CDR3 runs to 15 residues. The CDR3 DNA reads TGTGCCAGTTCCACTCAGGGTGGGACGAACACTGAAGCTTTCTTT. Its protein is CASSTQGGTNTEAFF.

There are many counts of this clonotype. The CDR3 DNA is TGTGCCAGCAGTCCCTGGGACAGGGTGGCGACTGAAGCTTTCTTT. Its protein product is CASSPWDRVATEAFF. The rearrangement links TRBV6-5 to TRBJ1-1; 9 bases align to TRBD1. The germline gives CDR1 MNHEY, CDR2 SVGAGI. Trimming removed 5 bases from V and 5 bases from J; junction bases left unmatched: 9. The CDR3 consists of 15 residues.

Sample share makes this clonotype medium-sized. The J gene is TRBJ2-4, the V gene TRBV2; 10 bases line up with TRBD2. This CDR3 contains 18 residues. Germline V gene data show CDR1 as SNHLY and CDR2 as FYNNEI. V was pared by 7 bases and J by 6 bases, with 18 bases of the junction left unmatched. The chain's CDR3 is CASTTPLLSGGALNIQYF. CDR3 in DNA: TGTGCCAGCACCACCCCACTATTGAGCGGGGGGGCCCTAAACATTCAGTACTTC.

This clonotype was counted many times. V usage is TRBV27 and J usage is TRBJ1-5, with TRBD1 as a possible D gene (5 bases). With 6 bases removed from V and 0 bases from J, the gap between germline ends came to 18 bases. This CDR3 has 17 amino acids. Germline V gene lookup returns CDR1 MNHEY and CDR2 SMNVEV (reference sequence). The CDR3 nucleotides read TGTGCCAGCAGCCCCACCGGGGGGTATTATAGCAATCAGCCCCAGCATTTT. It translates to CASSPTGGYYSNQPQHF.

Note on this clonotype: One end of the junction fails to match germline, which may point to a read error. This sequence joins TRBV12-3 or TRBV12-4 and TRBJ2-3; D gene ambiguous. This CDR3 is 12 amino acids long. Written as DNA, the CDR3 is TGTGCCAGCACGAGGAGCATAGATACGCAGTATTTT. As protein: CASTRSIDTQYF.

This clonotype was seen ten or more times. The CDR3 bases are TGCGCCAGCAGCCAAGACGACAGGGGGCGGAGGACCCAGTACTTC. Amino acids: CASSQDDRGRRTQYF. The V call is TRBV4-3, the J call TRBJ2-5, with TRBD1 matching over 10 bases. CDR1 is LGHNA, CDR2 YSLEER, per germline. The CDR3 extends over 15 amino acids. J gave up 7 bases and V 0 bases, and 5 bases lay outside the gene matches.

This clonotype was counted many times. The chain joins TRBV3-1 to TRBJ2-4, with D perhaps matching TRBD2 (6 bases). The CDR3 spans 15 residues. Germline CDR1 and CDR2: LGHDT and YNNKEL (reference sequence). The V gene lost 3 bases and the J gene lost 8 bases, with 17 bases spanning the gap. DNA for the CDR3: TGTGCCAGCAGCCAGATTGCAAGGGGAGGCGACATTCAGTACTTC. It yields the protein CASSQIARGGDIQYF. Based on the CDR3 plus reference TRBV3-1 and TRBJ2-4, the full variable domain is DTAVSQTPKYLVTQMGNDKSIKCEQNLGHDTMYWYKQDSKKFLKIMFSYNNKELIINETVPNRFSPKSPDKAHLNLHINSLELGDSAVYFCASSQIARGGDIQYFGAGTRLSVL.

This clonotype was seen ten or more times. CDR3 sequence reads: CASSYSPGDETQYF. The CDR3 DNA reads TGTGCCAGCAGTTACTCGCCAGGGGACGAGACCCAGTACTTC. This sequence joins TRBV6-2 or TRBV6-3 and TRBJ2-5; possibly TRBD1 for D (6 bases). Trimming cost V 0 bases and J 5 bases, with 10 bases left between them. Germline V gives CDR1 MNHEY, CDR2 SVGEGT. CDR3 length: 14 amino acids.

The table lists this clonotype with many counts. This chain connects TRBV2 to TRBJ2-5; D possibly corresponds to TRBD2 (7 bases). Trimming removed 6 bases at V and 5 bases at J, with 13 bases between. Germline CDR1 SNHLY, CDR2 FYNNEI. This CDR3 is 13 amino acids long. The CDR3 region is CASRGGELETQYF. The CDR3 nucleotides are TGTGCCAGCAGAGGGGGGGAGTTGGAGACCCAGTACTTC.

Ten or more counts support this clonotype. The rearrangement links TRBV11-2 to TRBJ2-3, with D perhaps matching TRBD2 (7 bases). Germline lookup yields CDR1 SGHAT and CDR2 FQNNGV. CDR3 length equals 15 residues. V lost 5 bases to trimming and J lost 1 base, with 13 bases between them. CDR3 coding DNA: TGTGCCAGCAGCACTCGGGGGGCTGGCACAGATACGCAGTATTTT. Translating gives CASSTRGAGTDTQYF.

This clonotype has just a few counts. As DNA, the CDR3 is TGTGCCAGCAGCTTGGCAGGGGGGCAAGAGACCCAGTACTTC. The encoded protein is CASSLAGGQETQYF. The genes are TRBV5-4 and TRBJ2-5; maybe TRBD1 (7 bases). V was shortened by 0 bases and J by 2 bases, with 8 bases between the two germline ends. This CDR3 comprises 14 residues. Per germline, CDR1 SGHNT and CDR2 YYREEE (reference sequence). The whole variable domain, filled in from reference TRBV5-4 and TRBJ2-5, reads ETGVTQSPTHLIKTRGQQVTLRCSSQSGHNTVSWYQQALGQGPQFIFQYYREEENGRGNFPPRFSGLQFPNYSSELNVNALELDDSALYLCASSLAGGQETQYFGPGTRLLVL.